This T cell receptor beta chain stems from a study of blood T cell repertoires in COVID-19. About the research overall: Spain, Italy and the United States supplied samples that represented acute and convalescent COVID-19. PBMCs, B-cell-depleted T cells, or T cells provided the cDNA or gDNA that made up the material.

Authors' analysis steps: Estimation of nucleated cell counts relied on the amplification of reference gene primers. Here immunoSEQ multiplex PCR was the method, and the copy in TCRdb shows in-frame clones only, minus some. V, J and clone size derive from that table, while D and trimming were established from the DNA sequence. The table lists hundreds of thousands of clones, 70% to 90% of them singletons. The CDR3 loop spans 13 amino acids. From germline, CDR1 is MGHRA and CDR2 YSYEKL. Trimming took 4 bases from V and 9 from J, leaving 13 bases between them. The sequenced material came from peripheral blood. The chain has TRBV4-1 and TRBJ2-1; a weak D match, TRBD2 (6 bases). The receptor comes from a woman aged 25 to 39 with active or convalescent COVID-19. In nucleotides, the CDR3 is TGCGCCAGCAGCCCCGGGACTTCGAGTGAGCAGTTCTTC. Protein sequence: CASSPGTSSEQFF.